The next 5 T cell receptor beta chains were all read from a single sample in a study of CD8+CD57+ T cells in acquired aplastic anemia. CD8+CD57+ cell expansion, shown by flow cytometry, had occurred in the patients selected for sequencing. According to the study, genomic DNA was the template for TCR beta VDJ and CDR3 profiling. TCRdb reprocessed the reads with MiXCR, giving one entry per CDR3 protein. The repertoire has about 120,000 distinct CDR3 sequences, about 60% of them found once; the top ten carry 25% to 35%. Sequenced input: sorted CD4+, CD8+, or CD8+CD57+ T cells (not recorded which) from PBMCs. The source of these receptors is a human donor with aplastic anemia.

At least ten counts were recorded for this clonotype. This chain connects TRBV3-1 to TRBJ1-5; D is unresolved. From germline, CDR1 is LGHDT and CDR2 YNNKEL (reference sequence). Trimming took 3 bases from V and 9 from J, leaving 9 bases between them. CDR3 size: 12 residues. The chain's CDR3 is CASSQGSRPQHF. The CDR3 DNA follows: TGTGCCAGCAGCCAGGGCTCTCGGCCCCAGCATTTT.

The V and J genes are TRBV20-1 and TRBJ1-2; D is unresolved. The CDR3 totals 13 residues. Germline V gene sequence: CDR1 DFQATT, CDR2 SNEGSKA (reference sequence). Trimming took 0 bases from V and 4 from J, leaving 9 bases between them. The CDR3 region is CSARDRFGYGYTF. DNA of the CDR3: TGCAGTGCTAGAGATCGGTTTGGCTATGGCTACACCTTC.

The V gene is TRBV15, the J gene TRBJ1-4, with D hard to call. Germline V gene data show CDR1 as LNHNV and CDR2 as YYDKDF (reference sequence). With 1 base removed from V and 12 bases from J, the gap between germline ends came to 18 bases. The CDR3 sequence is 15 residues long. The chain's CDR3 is CATSRGRANGEELFF. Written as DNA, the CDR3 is TGTGCCACCAGCAGAGGTCGGGCAAATGGGGAAGAACTGTTTTTT.

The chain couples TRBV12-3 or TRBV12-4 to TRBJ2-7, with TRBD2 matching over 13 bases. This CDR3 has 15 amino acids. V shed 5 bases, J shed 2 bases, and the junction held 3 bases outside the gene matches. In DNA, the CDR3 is TGTGCCAGCAGTACCGGGACTAGCGGGACCTACGAGCAGTACTTC. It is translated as CASSTGTSGTYEQYF.

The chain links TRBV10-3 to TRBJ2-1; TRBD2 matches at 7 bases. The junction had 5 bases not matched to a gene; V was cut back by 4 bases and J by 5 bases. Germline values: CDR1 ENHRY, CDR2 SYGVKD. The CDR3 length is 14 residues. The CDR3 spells CAISVRLADNEQFF. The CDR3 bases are TGTGCCATCAGTGTACGACTAGCTGACAATGAGCAGTTCTTC.